This T cell receptor beta chain was profiled in a study of blood T cell repertoires in COVID-19. Study in general: Acute-phase and convalescent COVID-19 samples originated in the United States, Italy and Spain. The analysed material was cDNA or gDNA that came from T cells, B-cell-depleted T cells, or PBMCs.

As originally analysed: Reference gene primer amplification in the assay estimated nucleated cell counts. Sequencing was performed with immunoSEQ multiplex PCR; in TCRdb, only in-frame clones are kept and a portion is missing. V, J and clone size are those of that table, while D and trimming were read from the DNA. The table has a few hundred thousand clones, about 86% seen once. Trimming pared 2 bases from V and 1 base from J, leaving 16 bases between. CDR3 length equals 17 residues. Germline V lookup: CDR1 LGHNT, CDR2 FRNRAP. The receptor's source is a woman in her 40s with acute COVID-19. The sequenced sample was PBMCs or T cells enriched from blood (not recorded which). The chain employs TRBV12-5 and TRBJ2-3, with a weak D call TRBD2 (6 bases). DNA of the CDR3: TGTGCTAGTGGTTTGACTGGGGGGACGACTGGCACAGATACGCAGTATTTT. Its translation is CASGLTGGTTGTDTQYF. Full variable domain (missing parts from reference TRBV12-5 and TRBJ2-3): DARVTQTPRHKVTEMGQEVTMRCQPILGHNTVFWYRQTMMQGLELLAYFRNRAPLDDSGMPKDRFSAEMPDATLATLKIQPSEPRDSAVYFCASGLTGGTTGTDTQYFGPGTRLTVL.